This TCR beta chain was observed in a study of cytomegalovirus exposure and HLA in healthy donors. Looking at the study overall: Most genotyped donors, over 70% of around 370, had Caucasian-associated genetic ancestry.

Whole-study results and caveats: Immune exposure information comprised only CMV serostatus.

The CDR3 is 17 amino acids. From germline, CDR1 is SGHAT and CDR2 FQNNGV. The V gene end was trimmed by 6 bases and the J gene end by 1 base; junction bases not matched to a gene: 7. PCR involved 60 Vbeta and 13 Jbeta primers. The assay was immunoSEQ multiplex PCR, and TCRdb's table has in-frame clones only and misses some. This sample carries about 100,000 clones, approximately 74% of them seen once, and the ten largest clones take approximately 2.1%. As concerns this clone: Its antigen is not known.

V and J are TRBV11-2 and TRBJ2-5; 14 bases agree with TRBD2. This TCR was sampled from a woman aged 35 to 49 in good health and CMV-seronegative. The material sequenced was PBMCs. The CDR3: CASSSGLAGEFQETQYF. DNA of the CDR3: TGTGCCAGCAGTTCGGGACTAGCGGGGGAGTTCCAAGAGACCCAGTACTTC. Based on the CDR3 plus reference TRBV11-2 and TRBJ2-5, the full variable domain is EAGVAQSPRYKIIEKRQSVAFWCNPISGHATLYWYQQILGQGPKLLIQFQNNGVVDDSQLPKDRFSAERLKGVDSTLKIQPAKLEDSAVYLCASSSGLAGEFQETQYFGPGTRLLVL.